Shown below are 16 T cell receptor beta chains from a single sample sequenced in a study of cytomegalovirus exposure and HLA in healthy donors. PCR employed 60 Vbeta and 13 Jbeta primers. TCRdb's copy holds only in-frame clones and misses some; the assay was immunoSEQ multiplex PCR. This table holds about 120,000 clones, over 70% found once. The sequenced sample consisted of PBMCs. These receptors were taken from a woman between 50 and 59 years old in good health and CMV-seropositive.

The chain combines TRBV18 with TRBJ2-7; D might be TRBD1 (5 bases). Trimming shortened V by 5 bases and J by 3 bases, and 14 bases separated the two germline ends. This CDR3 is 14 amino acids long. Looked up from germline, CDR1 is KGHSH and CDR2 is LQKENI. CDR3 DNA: TGTGCCAGCTCATCAAGTCAGGGCGTCTACGAGCAGTACTTC. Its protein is CASSSSQGVYEQYF.

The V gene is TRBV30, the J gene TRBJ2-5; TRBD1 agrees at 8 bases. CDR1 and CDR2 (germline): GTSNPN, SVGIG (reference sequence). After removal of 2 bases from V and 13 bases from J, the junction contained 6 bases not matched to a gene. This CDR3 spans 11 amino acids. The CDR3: CAWSLRDRSYF. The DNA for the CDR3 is TGTGCCTGGAGTCTCCGGGACAGGTCGTACTTC.

CDR3 loop: CASAVSAYEQYF. The CDR3 DNA follows: TGTGCCAGCGCCGTCTCGGCCTACGAGCAGTACTTC. The V call is TRBV28, the J call TRBJ2-7, with no clear D. The CDR3 totals 12 residues. Trimming took 8 bases from V and 2 from J, leaving 10 bases between them. Germline CDR1 MDHEN, CDR2 SYDVKM.

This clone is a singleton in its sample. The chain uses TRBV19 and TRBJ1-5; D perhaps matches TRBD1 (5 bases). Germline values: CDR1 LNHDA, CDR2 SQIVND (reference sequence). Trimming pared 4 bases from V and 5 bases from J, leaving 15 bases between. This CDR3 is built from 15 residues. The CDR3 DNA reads TGTGCCAGTAGTACAGGTAGACAGCTAGATCAGCCCCAGCATTTT. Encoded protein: CASSTGRQLDQPQHF.

This CDR3 is CASSFGATMGDTQYF. In DNA, the CDR3 is TGTGCCAGCAGCTTCGGTGCGACTATGGGGGATACGCAGTATTTT. The rearrangement links TRBV5-6 to TRBJ2-3, with D maybe TRBD2 (5 bases). This CDR3 is 15 amino acids long. The V and J ends lost 2 bases and 6 bases respectively, with 16 bases between them. Germline V lookup: CDR1 SGHDT, CDR2 YYEEEE.

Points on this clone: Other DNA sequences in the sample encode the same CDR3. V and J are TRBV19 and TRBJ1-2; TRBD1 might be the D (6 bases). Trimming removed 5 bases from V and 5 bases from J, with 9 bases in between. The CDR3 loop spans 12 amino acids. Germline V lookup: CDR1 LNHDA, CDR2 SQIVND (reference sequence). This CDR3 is CASSLQGYGYTF. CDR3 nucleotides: TGTGCCAGTAGTTTACAGGGATATGGCTACACCTTC.

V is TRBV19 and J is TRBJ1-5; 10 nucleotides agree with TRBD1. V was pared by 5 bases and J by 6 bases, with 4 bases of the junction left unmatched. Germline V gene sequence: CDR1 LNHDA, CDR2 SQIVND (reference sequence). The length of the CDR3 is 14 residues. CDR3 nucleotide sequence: TGTGCCAGTAGTCTGACAGGGGGCGGTCAGCCCCAGCATTTT. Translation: CASSLTGGGQPQHF. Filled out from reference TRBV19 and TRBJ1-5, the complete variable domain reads DGGITQSPKYLFRKEGQNVTLSCEQNLNHDAMYWYRQDPGQGLRLIYYSQIVNDFQKGDIAEGYSVSREKKESFPLTVTSAQKNPTAFYLCASSLTGGGQPQHFGDGTRLSIL.

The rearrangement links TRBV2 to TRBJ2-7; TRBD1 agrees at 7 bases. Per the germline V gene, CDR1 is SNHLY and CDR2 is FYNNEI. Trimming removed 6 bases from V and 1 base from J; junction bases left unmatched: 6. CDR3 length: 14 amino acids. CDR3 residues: CASRTGTDSYEQYF. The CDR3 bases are TGTGCCAGCAGGACCGGGACAGATTCCTACGAGCAGTACTTC.

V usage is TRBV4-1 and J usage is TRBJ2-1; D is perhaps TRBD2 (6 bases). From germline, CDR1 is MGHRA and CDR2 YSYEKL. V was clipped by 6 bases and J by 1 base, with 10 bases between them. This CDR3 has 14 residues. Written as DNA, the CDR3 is TGCGCCAGCAGGGTCGCGGGGTCCTACAATGAGCAGTTCTTC. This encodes CASRVAGSYNEQFF.

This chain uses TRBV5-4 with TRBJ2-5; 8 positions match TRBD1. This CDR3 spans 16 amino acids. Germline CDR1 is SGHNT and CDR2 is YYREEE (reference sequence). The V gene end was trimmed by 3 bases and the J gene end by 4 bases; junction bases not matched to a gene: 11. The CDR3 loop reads CASSSRGQATGETQYF. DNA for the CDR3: TGTGCCAGCAGCTCAAGGGGACAGGCGACTGGAGAGACCCAGTACTTC.

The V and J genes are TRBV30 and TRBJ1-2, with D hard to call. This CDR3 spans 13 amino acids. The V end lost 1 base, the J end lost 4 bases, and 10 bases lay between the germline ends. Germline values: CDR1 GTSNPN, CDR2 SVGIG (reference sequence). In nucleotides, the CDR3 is TGTGCCTGGAGTGGTCAGGAGGCCTATGGCTACACCTTC. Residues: CAWSGQEAYGYTF.

The CDR3 region has the DNA TGTGCCAGCTCAGTAGGGACAGGCCCCGGGCAGCCCCAGCATTTT. It is translated as CASSVGTGPGQPQHF. This chain uses TRBV18 with TRBJ1-5, with 8 positions matching TRBD1. Trimming removed 5 bases from V and 7 bases from J; junction bases left unmatched: 10. The CDR3 spans 15 residues. Germline V CDR1 and CDR2: KGHSH, LQKENI.

CDR3 amino acids: CASSPLPLEKLFF. CDR3 nucleotides: TGTGCCAGCAGCCCCCTCCCTTTGGAAAAACTGTTTTTT. The chain recombines TRBV7-8 with TRBJ1-4; D is unclear. The CDR3 consists of 13 residues. V lost 5 bases to trimming and J lost 8 bases, with 12 bases between them. Germline loops: CDR1 SGHVS, CDR2 FQNEAQ.

The CDR3: CASSFSTGMNTEAFF. CDR3 DNA: TGTGCCAGCAGCTTCTCAACGGGGATGAACACTGAAGCTTTCTTT. This chain uses TRBV7-8 with TRBJ1-1, with D uncertain. Per germline, CDR1 SGHVS and CDR2 FQNEAQ. V dropped 3 bases and J dropped 0 bases, with 11 bases sitting between them. This CDR3 has 15 amino acids. The full variable domain, rest sourced from reference TRBV7-8 and TRBJ1-1, is GAGVSQSPRYKVAKRGQDVALRCDPISGHVSLFWYQQALGQGPEFLTYFQNEAQLDKSGLPSDRFFAERPEGSVSTLKIQRTQQEDSAVYLCASSFSTGMNTEAFFGQGTRLTVV.

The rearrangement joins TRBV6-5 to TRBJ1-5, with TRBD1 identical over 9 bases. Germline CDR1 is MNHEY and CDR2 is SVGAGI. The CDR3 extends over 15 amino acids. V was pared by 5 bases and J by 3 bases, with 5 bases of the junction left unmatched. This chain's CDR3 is CASSRDRDTNQPQHF. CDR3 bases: TGTGCCAGCAGTAGGGACAGGGACACCAATCAGCCCCAGCATTTT.

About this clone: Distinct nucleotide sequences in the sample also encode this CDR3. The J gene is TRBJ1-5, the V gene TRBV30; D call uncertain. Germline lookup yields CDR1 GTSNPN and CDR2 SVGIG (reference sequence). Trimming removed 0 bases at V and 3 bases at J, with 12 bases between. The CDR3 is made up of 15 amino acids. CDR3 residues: CAWSVPGLSNQPQHF. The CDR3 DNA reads TGTGCCTGGAGTGTACCGGGTCTCTCCAATCAGCCCCAGCATTTT.